What follows describes a single T cell receptor beta chain. Its target is unknown. The data were taken from a study of CXCR3-negative and CXCR3-positive naive CD8 T cells. Study-level points and caveats: Researchers reported similar TRBV-TRBJ usage in naive CXCR3-negative and CXCR3-positive cells, though memory differed. Both of the naive subsets showed about the same high diversity, but memory CD8+ cells had much less.

Per the germline V gene, CDR1 is DFQATT and CDR2 is SNEGSKA (reference sequence). The CDR3 is 15 amino acids. UMI labels and 5' RACE were used to prepare the TRB cDNA libraries. TCRdb processed the 5' RACE reads again and assigns one entry to each CDR3 protein, with no DNA. The sample holds about 41,000 distinct CDR3 sequences. The chain is built from TRBV20-1 and TRBJ2-1; TCRdb outputs TRBD1, but without DNA this stays unchecked. The receptor was isolated from a human donor in good health. Some clones in this sample may be carry-over from other donors' samples. The sample taken for sequencing was memory CD8+ T cells from blood. CDR3 sequence reads: CSAPLGTVFGNEQFF.